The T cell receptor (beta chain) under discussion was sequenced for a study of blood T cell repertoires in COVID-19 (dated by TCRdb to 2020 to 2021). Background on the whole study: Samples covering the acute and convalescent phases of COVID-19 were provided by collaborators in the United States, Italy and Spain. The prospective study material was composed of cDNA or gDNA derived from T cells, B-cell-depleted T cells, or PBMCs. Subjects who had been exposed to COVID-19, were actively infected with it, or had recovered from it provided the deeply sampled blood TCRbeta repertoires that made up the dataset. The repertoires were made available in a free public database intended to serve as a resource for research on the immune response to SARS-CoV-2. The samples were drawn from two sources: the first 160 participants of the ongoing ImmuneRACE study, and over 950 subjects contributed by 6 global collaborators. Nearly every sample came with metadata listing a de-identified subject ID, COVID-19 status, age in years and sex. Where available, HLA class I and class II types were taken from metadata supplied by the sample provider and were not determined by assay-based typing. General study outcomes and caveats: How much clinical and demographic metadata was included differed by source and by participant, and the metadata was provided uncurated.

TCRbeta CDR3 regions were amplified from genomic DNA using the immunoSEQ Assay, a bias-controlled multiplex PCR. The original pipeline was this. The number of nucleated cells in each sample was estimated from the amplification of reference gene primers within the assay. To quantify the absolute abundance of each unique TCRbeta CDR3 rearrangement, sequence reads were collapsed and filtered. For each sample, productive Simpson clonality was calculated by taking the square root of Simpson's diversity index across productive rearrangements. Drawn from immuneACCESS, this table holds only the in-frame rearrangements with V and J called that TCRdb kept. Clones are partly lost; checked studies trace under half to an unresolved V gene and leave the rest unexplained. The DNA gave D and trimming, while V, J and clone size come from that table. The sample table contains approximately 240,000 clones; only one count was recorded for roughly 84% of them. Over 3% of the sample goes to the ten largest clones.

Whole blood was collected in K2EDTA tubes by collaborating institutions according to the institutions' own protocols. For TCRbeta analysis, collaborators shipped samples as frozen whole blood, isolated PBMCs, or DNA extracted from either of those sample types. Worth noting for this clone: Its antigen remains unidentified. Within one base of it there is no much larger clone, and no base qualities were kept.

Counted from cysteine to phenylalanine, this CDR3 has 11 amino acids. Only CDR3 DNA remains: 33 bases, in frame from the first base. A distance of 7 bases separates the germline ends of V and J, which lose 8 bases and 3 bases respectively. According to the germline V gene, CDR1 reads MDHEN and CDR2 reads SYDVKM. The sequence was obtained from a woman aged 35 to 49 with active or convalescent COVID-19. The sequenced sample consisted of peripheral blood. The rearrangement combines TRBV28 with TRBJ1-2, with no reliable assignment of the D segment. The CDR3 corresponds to CASDTDYGYTF. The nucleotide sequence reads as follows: TGTGCCAGCGATACGGACTATGGCTACACCTTC.